This T cell receptor (beta chain) was obtained from a study of cytomegalovirus exposure and HLA in healthy donors (dated by TCRdb to 2017 to 2019). At the level of the whole study: An earlier analysis of a few hundred of the donors reported about 280 Gb of sequence data and approximately 120 million unique TCR beta sequences obtained from some 200 million T cells. Approximately 300 gigabases of sequencing data and around 88 million unique TCR sequences made up an early release that covered over 550 HLA-typed donors. Of the roughly 400 genotyped donors, 81% were placed in the genetic ancestry cluster associated with self-reported Caucasian donors. The study aimed to test whether cataloging public T cell receptors could reveal signatures of past pathogen exposure. Using immunosequencing, the study profiled T cell repertoires from fewer than 700 subjects and related those repertoires to cytomegalovirus serostatus. Along with the roughly 710-subject first cohort, a separate validation cohort of over 90 different subjects was used. The study combined high-throughput TCR immunosequencing, statistical association of individual TCRs with disease status, and machine learning to predict cytomegalovirus infection status. A later analysis re-analyzed previously published TCR beta repertoires from 500 to 700 donors and added high-resolution HLA genotyping to study TCR occurrence patterns. In the later analysis, no new phenotypic data were used to find candidate immune exposures; instead, reliance was placed on TCR beta sequences and their occurrence across donors. To decide whether each TCR beta V gene segment behaved as functional or pseudogenic, an earlier analysis of several hundred of the donors relied on high-throughput TCR beta sequencing. Donor age, sex, ethnicity and CMV serostatus were collected together with the repertoire data. A later genetic analysis used genome-wide SNP genotypes for about 65% of the roughly 700 donors, treating that subset as a discovery cohort. Every discovery cohort repertoire had been produced on one sequencing platform. Both class I and class II loci were covered by HLA typing, at four-digit resolution. The number of typed donors differed by locus: roughly 629-630 for A, B, C, DRB1 and DQB1; roughly 510 for DQA1; 606 for DPA1; and 450 to 480 for DPB1. Roughly five DR-DQ haplotypes were treated as single units for association and clustering because of strong linkage in the cohort. Among some 400 genotyped donors of the cohort, an average of approximately 220,000 unique TCR beta nucleotide sequences was sequenced per donor, of which about 19% were non-productive.

Concerning this clone itself: Its antigen is currently not known. No base quality information exists; no much larger clone differs at one position.

Compared with germline, V lacks 6 bases and J lacks 2 bases; bases without a gene match: 6. The CDR3 holds 16 amino acids from the cysteine to the phenylalanine. The retained sequence is limited to the CDR3, 48 bases, with the frame set at the first base. The germline V gene encodes CDR1 MNHEY and CDR2 SMNVEV (reference sequence). What the study reported, not specific to this receptor: Most CMV-associated TCR beta chains appeared to be HLA-restricted in a later analysis, and the HLA associations seemed to be driven largely by CMV exposure. When HLA alleles, especially DR and DQ, strongly co-occurred, attributing TCR associations to individual alleles was difficult. Because HLA typing was unavailable for some donors at each locus, only the typed subset was used in association tests. This cohort had only TCR beta chains sequenced, and the lack of alpha or paired-chain data limited which features could be detected. Cytomegalovirus status was reported to be diagnosed by the classifier with high specificity and sensitivity in both the original and validation cohorts. In a later genetic analysis, a missense DCLRE1C variant was associated with V-gene and J-gene trimming of TCR beta chains, and the association was replicated in an independent cohort. According to a later analysis, TCR association rates differed among HLA loci, with DRB1 alleles showing the most associated TCRs and HLA-C alleles showing the fewest. The authors suggested that the approach could potentially be generalized to other disease states and immunological phenotypes. A further reported finding was that TCR beta sequences accurately predicted the HLA-A and HLA-B alleles for most subjects in the first cohort. According to a later analysis, parvovirus B19, influenza, CMV and Epstein-Barr virus appeared linked to several top co-occurrence clusters. The presence/absence analyses assumed that sequencing depth was roughly uniform across donors, and that assumption may not be true. In vitro tests confirmed that a few of the cytomegalovirus-associated TCR beta chains recognize cytomegalovirus antigens. A total of some 180 TCR beta chains were listed by the study as associated with cytomegalovirus. Over 15 rarely observed V segments, including chromosome 9 orphons, were excluded from the earlier analysis of about 500 of the donors because counts were too low. Some IMGT-functional V segments, including TRBV6-2 and TRBV6-3, could not be told apart with the 87-base-pair reads, so those segments were excluded. Linkage disequilibrium might explain the correlated functional status among segregating V segments, but an unknown experimental factor could not be excluded. In a later genetic analysis, fewer N-insertions in productive TCRs were reported among donors in an Asian-associated ancestry cluster than the approximately 670-donor mean. The sequencing pipeline was judged likely to have produced a cluster of highly shared sequence variants as a technical artifact. Most TCR sequences were seen in very few donors, while some public TCRs were found in many individuals. An earlier analysis of 587 of the donors showed that most TCR beta V segments appeared in productive rearrangements either about 87% or about 30% of the time, which broadly matched IMGT annotations. In a later analysis, HLA-associated TCR beta chains were found to be more clonally expanded and to have lower generation probabilities than equally common non-associated chains. At a false discovery rate of 0.05, a later analysis linked under 20,000 TCR beta sequences to specific HLA alleles. Immune exposure information for the cohort was limited to CMV serostatus.

The cohort was made up of approximately 670 healthy bone marrow donors. At the time of sampling, every cohort member was nominally healthy, though immune exposures that went unrecorded were likely present. The donor tested CMV seronegative and was one of the 352 seronegative cohort members. Every donor gave a peripheral blood sample, and the peripheral blood mononuclear cells from that sample were used for TCR beta sequencing. The Qiagen DNeasy Blood Extraction Kit was used to extract genomic DNA from the blood cell samples. The library was built by means of the immunoSEQ multiplex PCR assay. A mixture of 60 forward primers for TCR Vbeta segments and 13 reverse primers for TCR Jbeta segments was used in the multiplex PCR. The CDR3 region of rearranged TCR beta genes was amplified from genomic DNA with a multiplex PCR assay. The amplified TCR beta libraries were sequenced on the Illumina HiSeq System as 87-base-pair reads. Processing in the source paper ran as follows. A later analysis tallied around 87 million unique TCR beta chains across the approximately 670 repertoires, and about 12 million of those chains were shared by two or more donors. To remove PCR and sequencing errors, raw reads were error-corrected and collapsed into unique sequences using a nearest-neighbor algorithm that merged closely related sequences. V, D and J gene segments were assigned by aligning CDR3 sequences to IMGT reference sequences. For a sequence to be retained, at least a six-nucleotide match to both a V gene segment and a J gene segment was required. Rearrangements were classified as productive when the CDR3 lacked stop codons and remained in frame with V and J, and all other rearrangements were classified as non-productive. CDR3 was defined by IMGT convention, running from the second conserved V-encoded cysteine to the conserved J-encoded phenylalanine. In an earlier analysis of around 570 of the donors, sequences lacking an unambiguous match to a single V gene segment were excluded. In an earlier analysis of 587 of the donors, a V segment was called functional when productive rearrangements were above 56.7%, and segregating when the standard deviation between donors exceeded 5%. To diagnose cytomegalovirus status from the catalog of TCR beta chain sequences, a statistical classification framework was built. A later analysis assigned V and J genes by comparing TCR nucleotide sequences with IMGT/GENE-DB human TR gene sequences. The TCRdist pipeline was used in a later analysis to assign CDR3 sequences and most-parsimonious VDJ recombination scenarios. In a later analysis, each TCR beta chain was defined by its CDR3 amino acid sequence together with its V-gene family, and reads without a unique V-gene family were excluded. A later analysis removed roughly 590 highly shared, low-generation-probability nucleotide sequences to deal with suspected cross-contamination and a sequencing artifact. In a later analysis, a clonal expansion index was calculated for each public chain from normalized within-repertoire ranks of inferred template counts. A later analysis computed generation probabilities with a VDJ recombination model fitted to out-of-frame rearrangements, and checked the results against IGoR. In a later analysis, TCR-TCR, TCR-HLA and TCR-CMV co-occurrence was scored with hypergeometric tests, and a repertoire-size bias correction was applied to TCR pairs. A later analysis estimated false discovery rates by permuting HLA or CMV assignments 20 times. In a later analysis, co-occurring TCRs were grouped with DBSCAN, and TCRdist sequence similarity was added when clustering was performed within HLA-allele-positive subsets. Repertoires with fewer than 30,000 or more than 120,000 public chains were left out of co-occurrence clustering, as were about 5 repertoires with anomalous nucleotide sharing. TCRdb obtained this table from immuneACCESS and retained in-frame rearrangements with V and J assigned. These tables miss some clones; where compared with another copy, unresolved V genes account for less than half of the shortfall, and the remainder is unexplained. V and J calls and clone size are copied from that table; D and trimming were computed from the DNA. In all, the sample holds approximately 90,000 clones, and 7.5% to 8.5% of those were seen once. The ten largest clones represent about 2.3% of the sample.

This sequence originates from a man aged 45-65 years in good health and CMV-seronegative. The sequenced sample was PBMCs. The rearranged chain carries TRBV27 and TRBJ1-6, and 8 junction bases match TRBD1. The CDR3 protein is CASRADREPYNSPLHF. The sequenced DNA: TGTGCCAGCAGAGCGGACAGGGAGCCCTATAATTCACCCCTCCACTTT.